The rows below give T cell receptor beta chains drawn from one sample of a study of blood T cell repertoires in COVID-19. Assay used: immunoSEQ multiplex PCR; TCRdb lists only in-frame clones, some missing. The data contain roughly 350,000 clones, 85% of them seen just once; the ten biggest clones take up roughly 3.6%. Sequenced: peripheral blood. These receptors all stem from a woman aged 18-30 years with acute or convalescent COVID-19. Both conserved end residues are part of each CDR3. D genes are given only for firm matches. Where a row states a size, it is once, few, many or the class of an expanded clone; other rows omit it.

j_call clone_size d_call v_call cdr3_nt cdr3_aa
TRBJ2-3 NA NA TRBV6-2/TRBV6-3 TGTGCCAGCAGTTACTCGACCCGAGCTAGTGCAGCAGATACGCAGTATTTT CASSYSTRASAADTQYF
TRBJ1-2 NA NA TRBV30 TGTGCCTGGAACCCATGGGAGGGTTGGGGCTACACCTTC CAWNPWEGWGYTF
TRBJ2-3 NA NA TRBV11-3 TGTGCCAGCAGCTTAGCTACAGGGAGCACAGATACGCAGTATTTT CASSLATGSTDTQYF
TRBJ2-2 NA NA TRBV19 TGTGCCAGTAGTATAGACAGGACTGCGAACACCGGGGAGCTGTTTTTT CASSIDRTANTGELFF
TRBJ2-1 NA TRBD2 TRBV5-1 TGCGCCAGCAGCTTGGGACTAGCGGGGGGATCCTACAATGAGCAGTTCTTC CASSLGLAGGSYNEQFF
TRBJ2-7 NA NA TRBV4-2 TGTGCCAGCAGCCAAGAGGTAGCGGCCCCCGGGGGCTACGAGCAGTACTTC CASSQEVAAPGGYEQYF
TRBJ2-7 once TRBD1 TRBV6-5 TGTGCCAGCAGTTACTCATTGCAGGGGGCGGAGTACTTC CASSYSLQGAEYF
TRBJ1-5 NA NA TRBV11-2 TGTGCCAGCAGCTCTCAGTTGGATCAGCCCCAGCATTTT CASSSQLDQPQHF
TRBJ1-2 NA NA TRBV28 TGTGCCAGCATCCCTCGGAGTTACGCCGGGACGGGAGCCCGGGACTATGGCTACACCTTC CASIPRSYAGTGARDYGYTF
TRBJ2-3 NA TRBD1 TRBV7-2 TGTGCCACCACGGATCCGGGGACAGTCACAGATACGCAGTATTTT CATTDPGTVTDTQYF
TRBJ2-1 NA TRBD2 TRBV9 TGTGCCAGCAGCGGACTAGCGGGGGGCCAAGGGGCGCAGTTCTTC CASSGLAGGQGAQFF
TRBJ2-2 NA NA TRBV9 TGTGCCAGCAGCGTCCAGGGCGGCACCGGGGAGCTGTTTTTT CASSVQGGTGELFF
TRBJ2-1 NA NA TRBV7-9 TGTGCCAGCAGCTTAGTTGGCAGTGGTGAGCAGTTCTTC CASSLVGSGEQFF
TRBJ1-1 once NA TRBV28 TGTGCCAGCAGTTTAACGGGGAAGCCAGGGAACACTGAAGCTTTCTTT CASSLTGKPGNTEAFF
TRBJ2-2 NA TRBD1 TRBV5-3 TGTGCCAGAAGCTTGCAGGGGGCCCTTTCGAACACCGGGGAGCTGTTTTTT CARSLQGALSNTGELFF
TRBJ1-2 NA TRBD1 TRBV7-9 TGTGCCAGCCGGACAGGACAACTTTCCTATGGCTACACCTTC CASRTGQLSYGYTF
TRBJ1-2 NA TRBD1 TRBV6-5 TGTGCCAGCGCGGACAGGGAAGGCTATGGCTACACCTTC CASADREGYGYTF
TRBJ2-1 NA NA TRBV12-3/TRBV12-4 TGTGCCAGCAGTTTAAGGGCGGAGGATGAGCAGTTCTTC CASSLRAEDEQFF
TRBJ2-5 NA NA TRBV12-3/TRBV12-4 TGTGCCAGCAGGGGGACTGTCCAAGAGACCCAGTACTTC CASRGTVQETQYF
TRBJ1-4 NA TRBD1 TRBV9 TGTGCCAGCAGCCAGACAGGGGAAGAAAAACTGTTTTTT CASSQTGEEKLFF
TRBJ2-4 NA TRBD1 TRBV28 TGTGCCAGCAGTTTATGGGGGTTGAGGAATGACAGGGCTCCCAAAAACATTCAGTACTTC CASSLWGLRNDRAPKNIQYF
TRBJ1-1 once NA TRBV11-1 TGTGCCAGCAGCCCCCGGGAGGGGAGCACTGAAGCTTTCTTT CASSPREGSTEAFF
TRBJ2-4 NA TRBD1 TRBV3-1/TRBV3-2 TGTGCCAGCAGCCAATGGGACAGGGAAAACATTCAGTACTTC CASSQWDRENIQYF
TRBJ1-5 NA NA TRBV4-2 TGTGCCAGCAGCCAAGAACATCTTCAGGGCCAGCCCCAGCATTTT CASSQEHLQGQPQHF
TRBJ1-1 NA TRBD1 TRBV12-3/TRBV12-4 TGTGCCAGCAACGACAGGGGTGAAGCTTTCTTT CASNDRGEAFF
TRBJ2-3 NA NA TRBV9 TGTGCCAGCAGCCCTGACAGTTGGGGGCCAGATACGCAGTATTTT CASSPDSWGPDTQYF
TRBJ2-2 NA NA TRBV2 TGTGCCAGCTCTCGTAGCGACGCCGTCACCGGGGAGCTGTTTTTT CASSRSDAVTGELFF
TRBJ1-1 NA NA TRBV7-2 TGTGCCAGCAGTCCCGGGAGCGAAGCTTTCTTT CASSPGSEAFF
TRBJ1-2 once TRBD1 TRBV27 TGTGCCAGCATGGAGCAGGGGGCCCTATATGGCTACACCTTC CASMEQGALYGYTF
TRBJ2-3 NA TRBD1 TRBV27 TGTGCCAGCAGTTTATCAAGGGGGCGCACAGATACGCAGTATTTT CASSLSRGRTDTQYF
TRBJ1-5 once TRBD1 TRBV19 TGTGCCAGTAGTGCCACGACAGGGGGTCAGCCCCAGCATTTT CASSATTGGQPQHF
TRBJ1-1 NA NA TRBV18 TGTGCCAGCTCACCCCCAAGCGACGGGAACACTGAAGCTTTCTTT CASSPPSDGNTEAFF
TRBJ2-7 NA TRBD2 TRBV15 TGTGCCACCAGCAGAACTGGGACTAGCGGGGGCTACTACGAGCAGTACTTC CATSRTGTSGGYYEQYF
TRBJ2-7 NA NA TRBV4-1 TGCGCCAGCAGCCTGGCTCTCGGGAGTTTACCCTACGAGCAGTACTTC CASSLALGSLPYEQYF
TRBJ1-1 NA TRBD1 TRBV27 TGTGCCAGCAGTTTAACAGGGGGCACTGAAGCTTTCTTT CASSLTGGTEAFF
TRBJ2-5 NA TRBD2 TRBV4-2 TGTGCCAGCAGCCAAGATGCACCACCTAGCGGGAGGTCCCAAGAGACCCAGTACTTC CASSQDAPPSGRSQETQYF
TRBJ2-7 once NA TRBV7-8 TGTGCCAGCAGCCCGCCGACTAGGCCTCGGGAGCAGTACTTC CASSPPTRPREQYF
TRBJ1-2 once NA TRBV6-5 TGTGCCAGCAGTTACGAGTGGGGCTACACCTTC CASSYEWGYTF
TRBJ2-1 NA TRBD1 TRBV7-6 TGTGCCAGCAGCCCCGGGGGGGACAGGGGTTACAATGAGCAGTTCTTC CASSPGGDRGYNEQFF
TRBJ1-2 NA NA TRBV27 TGTGCCAGCAGTTTTCAACAGGCACATGGCTACACCTTC CASSFQQAHGYTF
TRBJ2-5 NA NA TRBV9 TGTGCCAGCAGAAACCTTACCCCGACCCGGGAAGAGACCCAGTACTTC CASRNLTPTREETQYF
TRBJ1-6 NA NA TRBV15 TGTGCCACCGCGCCCGGCTCCTATAATTCACCCCTCCACTTT CATAPGSYNSPLHF
TRBJ2-7 NA NA TRBV5-6 TGTGCCAGCAGCTTGGAATCGAGAGCAAACTACGAGCAGTACTTC CASSLESRANYEQYF
TRBJ2-3 NA NA TRBV3-1/TRBV3-2 TGTGCCAGCAGCCAAGTTATTACAGATACGCAGTATTTT CASSQVITDTQYF
TRBJ1-2 NA NA TRBV7-3 TGTGCCAGCAGCTTCGGGGGATCCGGACCGGTGTATGGCTACACCTTC CASSFGGSGPVYGYTF
TRBJ1-2 NA NA TRBV12-3/TRBV12-4 TGTGCCAGCAGGAGGGGGTCGTATGGCTACACCTTC CASRRGSYGYTF
TRBJ2-3 few TRBD2 TRBV5-1 TGCGCCAGCAGCCTAGGACTAGCGGTCACAGATACGCAGTATTTT CASSLGLAVTDTQYF
TRBJ2-3 NA TRBD1 TRBV5-1 TGCGCCAGCAGCCCGGGACAGAGCACAGATACGCAGTATTTT CASSPGQSTDTQYF
TRBJ1-5 NA TRBD1 TRBV4-1 TGCGCCAGCAGCCTCCCTTCAGGGACAGGGGACAGGTACAATCAGCCCCAGCATTTT CASSLPSGTGDRYNQPQHF
TRBJ1-1 NA NA TRBV4-1 TGCGCCAGCAGCCAAGGTCCCAACGGGTACATGAACACTGAAGCTTTCTTT CASSQGPNGYMNTEAFF